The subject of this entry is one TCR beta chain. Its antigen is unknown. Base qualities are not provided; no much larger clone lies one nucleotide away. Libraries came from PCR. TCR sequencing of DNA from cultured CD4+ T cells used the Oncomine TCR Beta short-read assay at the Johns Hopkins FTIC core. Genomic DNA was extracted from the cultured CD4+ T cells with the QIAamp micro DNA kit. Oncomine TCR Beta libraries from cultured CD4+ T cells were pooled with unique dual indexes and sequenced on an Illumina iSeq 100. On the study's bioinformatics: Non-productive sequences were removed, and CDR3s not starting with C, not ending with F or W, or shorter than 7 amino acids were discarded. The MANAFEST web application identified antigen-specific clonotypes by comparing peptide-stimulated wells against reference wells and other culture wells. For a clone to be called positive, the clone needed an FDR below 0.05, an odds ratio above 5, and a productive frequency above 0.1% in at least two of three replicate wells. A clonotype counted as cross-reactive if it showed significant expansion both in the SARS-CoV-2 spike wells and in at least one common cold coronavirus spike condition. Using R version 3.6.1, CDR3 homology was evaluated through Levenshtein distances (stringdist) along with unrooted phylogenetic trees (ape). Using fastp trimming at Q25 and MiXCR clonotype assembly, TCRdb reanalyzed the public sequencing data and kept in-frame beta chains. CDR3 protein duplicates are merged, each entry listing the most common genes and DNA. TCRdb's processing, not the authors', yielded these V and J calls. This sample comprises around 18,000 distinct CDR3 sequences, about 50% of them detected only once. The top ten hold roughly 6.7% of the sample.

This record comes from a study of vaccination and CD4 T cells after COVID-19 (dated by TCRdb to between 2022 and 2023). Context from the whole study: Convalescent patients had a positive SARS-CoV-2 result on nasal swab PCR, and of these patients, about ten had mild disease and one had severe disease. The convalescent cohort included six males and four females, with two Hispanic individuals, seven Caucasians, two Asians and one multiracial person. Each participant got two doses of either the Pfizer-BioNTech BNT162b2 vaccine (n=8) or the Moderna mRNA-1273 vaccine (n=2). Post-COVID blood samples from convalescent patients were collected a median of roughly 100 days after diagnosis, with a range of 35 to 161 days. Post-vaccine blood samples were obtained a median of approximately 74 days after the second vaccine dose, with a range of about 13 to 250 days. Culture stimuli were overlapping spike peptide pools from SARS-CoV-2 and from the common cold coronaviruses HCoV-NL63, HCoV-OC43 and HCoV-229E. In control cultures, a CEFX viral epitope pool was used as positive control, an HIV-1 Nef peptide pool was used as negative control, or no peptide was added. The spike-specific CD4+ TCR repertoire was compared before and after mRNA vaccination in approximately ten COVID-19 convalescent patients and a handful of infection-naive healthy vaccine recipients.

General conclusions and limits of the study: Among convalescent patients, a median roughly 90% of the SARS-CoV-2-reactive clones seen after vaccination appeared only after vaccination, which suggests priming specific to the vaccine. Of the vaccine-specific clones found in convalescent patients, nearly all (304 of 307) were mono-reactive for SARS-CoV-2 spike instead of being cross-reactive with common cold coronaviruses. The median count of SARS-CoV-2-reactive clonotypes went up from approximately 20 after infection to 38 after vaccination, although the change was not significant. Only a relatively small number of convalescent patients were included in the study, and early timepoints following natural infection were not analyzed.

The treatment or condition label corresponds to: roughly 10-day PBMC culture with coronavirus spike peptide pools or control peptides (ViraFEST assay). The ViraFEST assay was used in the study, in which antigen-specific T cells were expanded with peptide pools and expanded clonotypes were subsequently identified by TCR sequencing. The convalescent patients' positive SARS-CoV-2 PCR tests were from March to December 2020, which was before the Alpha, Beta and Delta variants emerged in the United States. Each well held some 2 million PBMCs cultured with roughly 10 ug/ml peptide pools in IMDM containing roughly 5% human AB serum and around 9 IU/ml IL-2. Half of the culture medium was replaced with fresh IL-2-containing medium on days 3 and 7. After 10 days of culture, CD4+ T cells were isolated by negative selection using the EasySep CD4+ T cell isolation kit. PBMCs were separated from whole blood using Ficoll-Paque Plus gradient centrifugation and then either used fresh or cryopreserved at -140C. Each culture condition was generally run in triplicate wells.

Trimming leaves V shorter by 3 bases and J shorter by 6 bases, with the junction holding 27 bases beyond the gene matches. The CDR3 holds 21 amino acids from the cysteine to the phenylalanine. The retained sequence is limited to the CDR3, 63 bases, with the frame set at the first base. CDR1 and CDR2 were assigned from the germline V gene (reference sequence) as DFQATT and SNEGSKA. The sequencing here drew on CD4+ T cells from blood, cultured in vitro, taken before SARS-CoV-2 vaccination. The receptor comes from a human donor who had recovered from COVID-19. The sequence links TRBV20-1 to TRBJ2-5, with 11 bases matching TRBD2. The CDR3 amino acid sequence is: CSAREGQGKPGLADRRKTQYF. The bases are TGCAGTGCTAGGGAGGGACAGGGAAAGCCGGGACTAGCGGACCGAAGAAAGACCCAGTACTTC.